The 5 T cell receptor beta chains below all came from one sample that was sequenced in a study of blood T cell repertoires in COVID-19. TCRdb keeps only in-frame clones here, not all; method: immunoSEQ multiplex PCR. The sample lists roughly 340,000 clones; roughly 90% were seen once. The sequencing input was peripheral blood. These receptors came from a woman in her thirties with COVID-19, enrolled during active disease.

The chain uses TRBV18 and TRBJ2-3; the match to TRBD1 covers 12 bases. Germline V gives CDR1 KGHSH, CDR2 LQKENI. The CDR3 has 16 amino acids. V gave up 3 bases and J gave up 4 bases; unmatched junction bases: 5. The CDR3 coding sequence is TGTGCCAGCTCACCCGGGACAGGGGGCTTGTCAGATACGCAGTATTTT. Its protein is CASSPGTGGLSDTQYF. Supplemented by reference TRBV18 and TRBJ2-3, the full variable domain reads NAGVMQNPRHLVRRRGQEARLRCSPMKGHSHVYWYRQLPEEGLKFMVYLQKENIIDESGMPKERFSAEFPKEGPSILRIQQVVRGDSAAYFCASSPGTGGLSDTQYFGPGTRLTVL.

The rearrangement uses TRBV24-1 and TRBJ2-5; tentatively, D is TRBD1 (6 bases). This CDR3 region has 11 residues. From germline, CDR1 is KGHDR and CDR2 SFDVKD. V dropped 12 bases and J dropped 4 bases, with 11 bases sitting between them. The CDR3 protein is CAAGAGETQYF. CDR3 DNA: TGTGCCGCAGGGGCTGGAGAGACCCAGTACTTC.

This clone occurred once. The CDR3 region is CASSLRVPPNYGYTF. CDR3 nucleotide sequence: TGTGCCAGCTCACTCAGGGTTCCTCCTAACTATGGCTACACCTTC. The J gene is TRBJ1-2, the V gene TRBV18; tentatively, D is TRBD1 (5 bases). V dropped 4 bases and J dropped 0 bases, with 12 bases sitting between them. The CDR3 loop spans 15 amino acids. Looked up from germline, CDR1 is KGHSH and CDR2 is LQKENI. Together with reference TRBV18 and TRBJ1-2, the CDR3 gives the full variable domain: NAGVMQNPRHLVRRRGQEARLRCSPMKGHSHVYWYRQLPEEGLKFMVYLQKENIIDESGMPKERFSAEFPKEGPSILRIQQVVRGDSAAYFCASSLRVPPNYGYTFGSGTRLTVV.

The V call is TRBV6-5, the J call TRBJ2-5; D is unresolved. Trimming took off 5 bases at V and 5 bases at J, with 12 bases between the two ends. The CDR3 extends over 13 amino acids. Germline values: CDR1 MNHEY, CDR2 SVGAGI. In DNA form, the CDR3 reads TGTGCCAGCAGTACAGATCGGTGGGAGACCCAGTACTTC. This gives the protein CASSTDRWETQYF.

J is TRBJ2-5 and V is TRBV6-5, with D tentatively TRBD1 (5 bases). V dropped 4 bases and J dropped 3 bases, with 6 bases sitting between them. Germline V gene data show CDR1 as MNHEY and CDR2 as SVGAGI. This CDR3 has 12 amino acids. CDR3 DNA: TGTGCCAGCAGTTGGGGCAAAGAGACCCAGTACTTC. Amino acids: CASSWGKETQYF.